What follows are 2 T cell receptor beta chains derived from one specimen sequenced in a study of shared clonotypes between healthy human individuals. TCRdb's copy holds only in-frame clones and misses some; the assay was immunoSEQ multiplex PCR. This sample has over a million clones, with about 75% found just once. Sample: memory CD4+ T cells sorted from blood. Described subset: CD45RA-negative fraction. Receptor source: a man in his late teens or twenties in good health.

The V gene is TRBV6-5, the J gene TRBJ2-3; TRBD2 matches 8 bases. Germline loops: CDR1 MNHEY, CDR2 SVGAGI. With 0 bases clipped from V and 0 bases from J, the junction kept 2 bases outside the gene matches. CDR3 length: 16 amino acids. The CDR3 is CASSYSASGSTDTQYF. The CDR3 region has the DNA TGTGCCAGCAGTTACTCGGCTAGCGGGAGCACAGATACGCAGTATTTT.

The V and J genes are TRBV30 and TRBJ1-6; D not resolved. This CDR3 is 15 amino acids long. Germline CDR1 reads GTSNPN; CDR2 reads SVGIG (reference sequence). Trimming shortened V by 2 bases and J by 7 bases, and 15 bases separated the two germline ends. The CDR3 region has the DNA TGTGCCTGGAGTAGTGTGGGGAGTTACAATTCACCCCTCCACTTT. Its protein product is CAWSSVGSYNSPLHF.